Listed here are 14 T cell receptor beta chains from one sample, sequenced in a study of blood T cells in healthy people across ages. Alongside a J-beta primer mix, a sample-barcoded 5' primer served in a second PCR lasting roughly 7 to 12 cycles. TCRdb redid the calling of the 5' RACE reads with MiXCR, one entry per CDR3 protein. Here the sample spans fewer than 900,000 distinct CDR3 sequences, around 36% being singletons. Material: blood. The receptors were sampled from a man between 18 and 35 years old in good health.

This chain uses TRBV5-1 with TRBJ1-1; 10 nucleotides align to TRBD1. Germline V gene lookup returns CDR1 SGHRS and CDR2 YFSETQ. V shed 4 bases, J shed 1 base, and the junction held 7 bases outside the gene matches. This CDR3 has 16 amino acids. The CDR3 loop reads CASSPGQGGANTEAFF. The CDR3 DNA follows: TGCGCCAGCAGCCCCGGACAGGGGGGAGCGAACACTGAAGCTTTCTTT.

This chain joins TRBV20-1 and TRBJ1-2, with D uncertain. Germline CDR1 reads DFQATT; CDR2 reads SNEGSKA (reference sequence). Trimming removed 1 base at V and 7 bases at J, with 10 bases between. The CDR3 has 12 amino acids. DNA for the CDR3: TGCAGTGCTAGAGTAGTTTCGGCTGGCTACACCTTC. This gives the protein CSARVVSAGYTF.

The chain employs TRBV12-3 or TRBV12-4 and TRBJ1-5; D ambiguous. This CDR3 spans 16 amino acids. V was pared by 1 base and J by 0 bases, with 10 bases between. CDR3 sequence (DNA): TGTGCCAGCAGTTTAGACAGACTTTATAGCAATCAGCCCCAGCATTTT. Protein sequence: CASSLDRLYSNQPQHF.

The chain recombines TRBV7-9 with TRBJ1-1; no firm D call. The V end lost 1 base, the J end lost 12 bases, and 9 bases lay between the germline ends. Germline loops: CDR1 SEHNR, CDR2 FQNEAQ (reference sequence). This CDR3 is 11 amino acids long. The CDR3 nucleotides are TGTGCCAGCAGCTTAGGGACCCTCCCTTTCTTT. Protein sequence: CASSLGTLPFF.

This clonotype was counted between two and nine times. The chain couples TRBV7-6 to TRBJ1-6; D is undetermined. CDR1 is SGHVS, CDR2 FNYEAQ, per germline. The CDR3 runs to 15 residues. V was clipped by 4 bases and J by 0 bases, with 7 bases between them. CDR3 amino acids: CASSYDSSYNSPLHF. The DNA of the CDR3 is TGTGCCAGCAGCTATGATAGCTCCTATAATTCACCCCTCCACTTT.

The V gene is TRBV2, the J gene TRBJ1-1; possibly TRBD1 for D (6 bases). The germline gives CDR1 SNHLY, CDR2 FYNNEI. There are 15 residues in the CDR3. Trimming removed 6 bases at V and 1 base at J, with 15 bases between. CDR3 coding DNA: TGTGCCAGCAGGAGGGGGGCAGCGACGAACACTGAAGCTTTCTTT. Its protein is CASRRGAATNTEAFF.

In this sample, this clonotype turned up a few times. The chain employs TRBV12-3 or TRBV12-4 and TRBJ2-3; the D gene is possibly TRBD1 (6 bases). This CDR3 comprises 13 residues. Trimming removed 7 bases from V and 3 bases from J, with 11 bases in between. CDR3: CASNHRETDTQYF. Written as DNA, the CDR3 is TGTGCCAGCAACCACAGGGAGACAGATACGCAGTATTTT.

CDR3 region: CASSPGTGPHSGANVLTF. CDR3 bases: TGTGCCAGCAGTCCGGGGACAGGGCCCCATTCTGGGGCCAACGTCCTGACTTTC. The V call is TRBV12-3 or TRBV12-4, the J call TRBJ2-6, with 9 bases lining up with TRBD1. The CDR3 extends over 18 amino acids. Trimming at V came to 5 bases and at J to 1 base, leaving 9 bases not matched to a gene.

A note on this clonotype: At one of its ends the junction is not consistent with the germline gene, which may arise from a read error. V gene TRBV4-3 combines with J gene TRBJ2-7, with 7 bases matching TRBD1. Germline assignment: CDR1 LGHNA and CDR2 YSLEER. This CDR3 region has 15 residues. This chain's CDR3 is CASSRDRDSDYKQYF. The CDR3 nucleotides are TGCGCCAGCAGCCGAGACAGGGACAGCGACTACAAGCAGTACTTC.

The V and J genes are TRBV4-1 and TRBJ2-6; D is possibly TRBD1 (5 bases). The V gene lost 3 bases and the J gene lost 0 bases, with 21 bases spanning the gap. The CDR3 contains 20 residues. Germline-derived CDR1 and CDR2 are MGHRA and YSYEKL. The CDR3 DNA is TGCGCCAGCAGCCAGGGGCCCACTTTGAGACACGTCTCTGGGGCCAACGTCCTGACTTTC. Translated: CASSQGPTLRHVSGANVLTF.

This clonotype was counted only a few times. For the CDR3, the DNA is TGTGCCAGCAGGGGGGGTGGGGTAGGGCAGTTCTTC. Its translation: CASRGGGVGQFF. The chain couples TRBV6-5 to TRBJ2-1, with a weak D call TRBD2 (6 bases). The CDR3 length is 12 residues. CDR1 MNHEY and CDR2 SVGAGI come from the germline V gene. V was pared by 6 bases and J by 12 bases, with 15 bases between.

This clonotype was observed at least ten times. V is TRBV4-1 and J is TRBJ2-3; 7 bases map to TRBD1. The CDR3 has 13 amino acids. Unmatched junction bases numbered 3, after V lost 3 bases and J lost 6 bases. Germline values: CDR1 MGHRA, CDR2 YSYEKL. CDR3 sequence (DNA): TGCGCCAGCAGCCAGAGGGGGCCCGATACGCAGTATTTT. This codes for CASSQRGPDTQYF.

Only a few counts were recorded for this clonotype. CDR3 protein: CASSLGEGAQETQYF. Written as DNA, the CDR3 is TGTGCCAGCAGCTTAGGAGAGGGAGCACAAGAGACCCAGTACTTC. The rearrangement links TRBV13 to TRBJ2-5; D may be TRBD2 (5 bases). Germline values: CDR1 PRHDT, CDR2 FYEKMQ (reference sequence). V gave up 0 bases and J gave up 2 bases, with 10 bases separating them. This CDR3 is 15 amino acids long.

The rearrangement joins TRBV27 to TRBJ1-5; perhaps TRBD1 as D (5 bases). V was cut by 5 bases and J by 0 bases, with 17 bases left in between. The CDR3 loop spans 17 amino acids. Germline CDR1 reads MNHEY; CDR2 reads SMNVEV (reference sequence). This CDR3 is CASSLSPEDNSNQPQHF. DNA for the CDR3: TGTGCCAGCAGTCTGAGTCCCGAGGACAATAGCAATCAGCCCCAGCATTTT.